The 30 T cell receptor beta chains below were found in one sample sequenced in a study of T cells in Graves' hyperthyroidism and ophthalmopathy. What was amplified from RNA transcripts were TCR beta CDR3 regions. The TCR CDR3 first-round RT-PCR relied on the HTBI primer set. TCRdb reanalysed the multiplex PCR reads using MiXCR and keeps one entry per CDR3 protein. Found here are about 400,000 distinct CDR3 sequences, 15% of them singletons; the top ten hold around a third. The specimen sequenced was blood. Receptors were obtained from a woman younger than 45 with Graves' hyperthyroidism.

The rearrangement joins TRBV6-5 to TRBJ2-5; 15 bases are shared with TRBD2. Germline values: CDR1 MNHEY, CDR2 SVGAGI. The CDR3 is made up of 20 amino acids. J gave up 5 bases and V 0 bases, and 13 bases lay outside the gene matches. CDR3: CASSYSAGAGTSGRLETQYF. For the CDR3, the DNA is TGTGCCAGCAGTTACTCGGCAGGGGCCGGGACTAGCGGGAGGTTGGAGACCCAGTACTTC.

This chain joins TRBV5-1 and TRBJ2-5, with D unclear. Germline V lookup: CDR1 SGHRS, CDR2 YFSETQ. There are 14 residues in the CDR3. V was shortened by 4 bases and J by 7 bases, with 17 bases between the two germline ends. The CDR3 DNA reads as TGCGCCAGCAGCCTGGAAGTGGTGACCCGGACCCAGTACTTC. This gives the protein CASSLEVVTRTQYF.

This clonotype was seen many times. The chain is built from TRBV12-3 or TRBV12-4 and TRBJ1-5; D might be TRBD1 (6 bases). Between the trimmed V and J ends, which lost 3 bases and 1 base, there was a span of 16 bases. CDR3 length: 17 residues. CDR3 region: CASSLGTRRASNQPQHF. The CDR3 nucleotides are TGTGCCAGCAGTTTGGGGACACGGCGAGCGAGCAATCAGCCCCAGCATTTT.

In this sample, this clonotype turned up many times. The chain couples TRBV6-6 to TRBJ2-4; D ambiguous. CDR3 length: 16 amino acids. The V and J ends lost 2 bases and 0 bases respectively, with 11 bases between them. CDR1 MNHNY and CDR2 SVGAGI come from the germline V gene (reference sequence). Here the CDR3 reads CASSYGQVLAKNIQYF. The DNA for the CDR3 is TGTGCCAGCAGTTACGGGCAGGTGCTAGCCAAAAACATTCAGTACTTC.

This clonotype was seen many times. The chain links TRBV27 to TRBJ2-7; 11 bases align to TRBD2. CDR3 length: 15 residues. Germline CDR1 and CDR2: MNHEY and SMNVEV (reference sequence). The J segment lost 4 bases and the V segment lost 6 bases, leaving 8 bases of the junction unmatched. CDR3 DNA sequence: TGTGCCAGCAGCCTAAGCCCTAGCGGGAGGTACGAGCAGTACTTC. The encoded protein is CASSLSPSGRYEQYF.

This clonotype was counted between two and nine times. The rearrangement links TRBV6-2 or TRBV6-3 to TRBJ2-7; D is undetermined. The germline V gene has CDR1 MNHEY and CDR2 SVGEGT. Between the trimmed V and J ends, which lost 5 bases and 2 bases, there was a span of 7 bases. The CDR3 totals 12 residues. Here the CDR3 reads CASSTLAYEQYF. As DNA, the CDR3 is TGTGCCAGCAGTACCCTAGCCTACGAGCAGTACTTC.

Notes on this clonotype: At one boundary the junction diverges from the germline segment, which might be a read error. This chain connects TRBV12-3 or TRBV12-4 to TRBJ1-5, with D hard to call. The CDR3 runs 14 residues. CDR3 amino acids: CASSSTDSHQPQHF. Here the CDR3 DNA reads TGTGCCAGCAGTTCTACGGATAGCCATCAGCCCCAGCATTTT.

This clonotype showed up just once. The chain combines TRBV24-1 with TRBJ2-6; D is unclear. V lost 4 bases and J lost 6, with 12 bases in between. Germline V gene sequence: CDR1 KGHDR, CDR2 SFDVKD. The CDR3 totals 15 residues. The CDR3 region is CATSDPAGQANVLTF. The CDR3 region has the DNA TGTGCCACCAGTGACCCGGCCGGGCAGGCCAACGTCCTGACTTTC.

This rearrangement joins TRBV14 to TRBJ2-7; 8 bases align to TRBD1. Germline V gene data show CDR1 as SGHDN and CDR2 as FVKESK. This CDR3 spans 14 amino acids. With 5 bases clipped from V and 2 bases from J, the junction kept 5 bases outside the gene matches. CDR3 bases: TGTGCCAGCAGCTGGGACAGGCACCCCTACGAGCAGTACTTC. Encoded protein: CASSWDRHPYEQYF.

This clonotype was counted many times. The chain has TRBV5-5 and TRBJ1-1; D is unclear. CDR3 length: 15 residues. V was shortened by 3 bases and J by 6 bases, with 18 bases between the two germline ends. CDR1 SGHKS and CDR2 YYEKEE come from the germline V gene (reference sequence). The CDR3 loop reads CASSWTDALAAEAFF. The CDR3 DNA reads TGTGCCAGCAGCTGGACGGACGCGTTGGCCGCTGAAGCTTTCTTT.

This clonotype was picked up many times. The rearrangement links TRBV13 to TRBJ2-2; 7 bases match TRBD1. The CDR3 spans 16 residues. With 5 bases clipped from V and 5 bases from J, the junction kept 11 bases outside the gene matches. Germline CDR1 and CDR2: PRHDT and FYEKMQ (reference sequence). CDR3 in DNA: TGTGCCAGCAGCCCCCCAGGGGGAGCCCGAACCGGGGAGCTGTTTTTT. Its translation is CASSPPGGARTGELFF.

This clonotype has ten or more counts. The V gene is TRBV10-3, the J gene TRBJ2-1; 7 bases align to TRBD2. CDR1 is ENHRY and CDR2 is SYGVKD in the germline V gene. J lost 5 bases, V lost 2 bases, and 6 bases had no gene match. The CDR3 sequence is 15 residues long. CDR3 bases: TGTGCCATCAGTGAGGTGTCTAGCGGCGACAATGAGCAGTTCTTC. Amino acid sequence: CAISEVSSGDNEQFF.

The rearrangement uses TRBV10-2 and TRBJ2-5; TRBD2 aligns across 8 bases. V was pared by 5 bases and J by 5 bases, with 10 bases of the junction left unmatched. Germline CDR1 WSHSY, CDR2 SAAADI. The CDR3 runs 15 residues. CDR3 nucleotide sequence: TGCGCCAGCAGTTCCACCGGGACTAGAGGGGAGACCCAGTACTTC. Its protein is CASSSTGTRGETQYF.

This clonotype has at least ten counts. The V call is TRBV3-1, the J call TRBJ2-7, with D perhaps assigned TRBD1 or TRBD2 (5 bases each). This CDR3 is built from 13 residues. Germline assignment: CDR1 LGHDT and CDR2 YNNKEL (reference sequence). Trimming removed 3 bases from V and 3 bases from J, with 9 bases in between. CDR3 nucleotide sequence: TGTGCCAGCAGCCATATGGGGGTCTACGAGCAGTACTTC. Translation: CASSHMGVYEQYF.

The table lists this clonotype with a few counts. The chain is built from TRBV5-1 and TRBJ1-5, with D uncertain. V was clipped by 7 bases and J by 4 bases, with 18 bases between them. From germline, CDR1 is SGHRS and CDR2 YFSETQ. This CDR3 contains 15 residues. CDR3 sequence reads: CASRAAVGYNQPQHF. CDR3 sequence (DNA): TGCGCCAGCCGCGCCGCGGTAGGGTATAATCAGCCCCAGCATTTT. Complete variable domain (other parts from reference TRBV5-1 and TRBJ1-5): KAGVTQTPRYLIKTRGQQVTLSCSPISGHRSVSWYQQTPGQGLQFLFEYFSETQRNKGNFPGRFSGRQFSNSRSEMNVSTLELGDSALYLCASRAAVGYNQPQHFGDGTRLSIL.

The V gene is TRBV9, the J gene TRBJ2-3, with D hard to call. CDR1 SGDLS and CDR2 YYNGEE come from the germline V gene. V lost 0 bases, J lost 0 bases, and 8 bases lay in between. The CDR3 spans 15 residues. The DNA of the CDR3 is TGTGCCAGCAGCGTAGCTCTCAGCAGCACAGATACGCAGTATTTT. Amino acids: CASSVALSSTDTQYF.

This clonotype was counted only a few times. The chain employs TRBV28 and TRBJ2-7; D possibly corresponds to TRBD1 (6 bases). CDR1 MDHEN and CDR2 SYDVKM come from the germline V gene. The length of the CDR3 is 14 residues. The ends were cut back, 2 bases at V and 5 bases at J, with 13 bases in the middle. CDR3: CASSLGGPRNEQYF. The CDR3 DNA reads TGTGCCAGCAGTTTAGGGGGCCCTCGTAACGAGCAGTACTTC.

This clonotype was counted ten times or more. CDR3 nucleotides: TGTGCCAGCAGTTACGGGGGGACGAACTACAATGAGCAGTTCTTC. It is translated as CASSYGGTNYNEQFF. The chain carries TRBV6-5 and TRBJ2-1, with D possibly matching TRBD2 (6 bases). The CDR3 length is 15 residues. Germline V gene data show CDR1 as MNHEY and CDR2 as SVGAGI. V was clipped by 2 bases and J by 3 bases, with 11 bases between them.

This chain uses TRBV24-1 with TRBJ1-5; D not certain. Germline CDR1 and CDR2: KGHDR and SFDVKD. V was shortened by 1 base and J by 2 bases, with 17 bases between the two germline ends. The CDR3 sequence is 18 residues long. The CDR3: CATSDFEGSWCGNQPQHF. CDR3 DNA: TGTGCCACCAGTGATTTCGAGGGCAGTTGGTGCGGCAATCAGCCCCAGCATTTT.

This clonotype has more than one count but fewer than ten. V and J are TRBV10-3 and TRBJ1-5; perhaps TRBD1 as D (6 bases). The CDR3 is 16 residues long. CDR1 is ENHRY, CDR2 SYGVKD, per germline. V was clipped by 2 bases and J by 6 bases, with 17 bases between them. The CDR3 spells CAISEGGGANSQPQHF. Written as DNA, the CDR3 is TGTGCCATCAGTGAGGGGGGGGGGGCGAACAGTCAGCCCCAGCATTTT.

This clonotype has only a few counts. V is TRBV6-1 and J is TRBJ2-2; 11 bases fit TRBD2. The CDR3 spans 17 residues. The trim removed 5 bases at V and 5 bases at J, leaving 10 bases unmatched. CDR1 is MNHNS, CDR2 SASEGT, per germline. The CDR3 reads CASSPGTSGGGTGELFF. As DNA, the CDR3 is TGTGCCAGCAGTCCCGGGACTAGCGGAGGCGGAACCGGGGAGCTGTTTTTT.

V usage is TRBV15 and J usage is TRBJ1-1, with 7 bases that match TRBD1. The germline CDR1 and CDR2 sequences are LNHNV and YYDKDF (reference sequence). Germline trimming cut 5 bases from V and 3 bases from J; bases unmatched to any gene: 15. This CDR3 comprises 17 residues. The CDR3 DNA reads TGTGCCACCAGCCCAGAAGGCAAGGGGGCGCGTGACACTGAAGCTTTCTTT. Protein product: CATSPEGKGARDTEAFF.

This rearrangement joins TRBV3-1 to TRBJ2-1; no definite D call. This CDR3 contains 14 residues. Germline-derived CDR1 and CDR2 are LGHDT and YNNKEL (reference sequence). V dropped 1 base and J dropped 2 bases, with 6 bases sitting between them. CDR3 loop: CASSQGRAYNEQFF. CDR3 nucleotides: TGTGCCAGCAGCCAAGGGCGAGCCTACAATGAGCAGTTCTTC.

This clonotype occurred a few times. This chain uses TRBV6-1 with TRBJ1-6; D uncertain. V was cut by 6 bases and J by 9 bases, with 12 bases left in between. CDR1 and CDR2 (germline): MNHNS, SASEGT. The CDR3 is 13 residues long. DNA of the CDR3: TGTGCCAGCAGCAACGACTTTGGTTCACCCCTCCACTTT. It yields the protein CASSNDFGSPLHF.

A word on this clonotype: One base away lies a much larger clone, so this may be a sequencing read error. The CDR3 sequence: CARSSSGTGYGYTF. In nucleotides, the CDR3 is TGTGCCCGCAGTTCATCCGGGACAGGGTATGGCTACACCTTC. J is TRBJ1-2 and V is TRBV27; 9 nucleotides match TRBD1. There are 14 residues in the CDR3. The germline V gene encodes CDR1 MNHEY and CDR2 SMNVEV (reference sequence).

This clonotype was seen more than once but under ten times. The chain employs TRBV13 and TRBJ2-7, with a possible D match to TRBD2 (6 bases). Germline V gene sequence: CDR1 PRHDT, CDR2 FYEKMQ (reference sequence). V was clipped by 5 bases and J by 3 bases, with 14 bases between them. The CDR3 runs 14 residues. The CDR3 loop is CASSPGLTSYEQYF. The CDR3 DNA sequence: TGTGCCAGCAGCCCGGGACTGACTAGCTACGAGCAGTACTTC.

This clonotype has just a few counts. The chain has TRBV5-1 and TRBJ2-5; a weak D match, TRBD2 (5 bases). Germline values: CDR1 SGHRS, CDR2 YFSETQ. The CDR3 contains 14 residues. The V end was cut by 4 bases, the J end by 2 bases, with 12 bases between. This CDR3 is CASSPGSGQETQYF. The CDR3 DNA sequence: TGCGCCAGCAGCCCCGGATCGGGGCAAGAGACCCAGTACTTC.

This clonotype showed up many times. The chain combines TRBV14 with TRBJ1-1; TRBD1 might be the D (5 bases). The CDR3 runs 14 residues. In germline, CDR1 is SGHDN, CDR2 FVKESK. V was trimmed by 2 bases and J by 6 bases, leaving 13 bases between them. CDR3 amino acids: CASSQTGTTPEAFF. For the CDR3, the DNA is TGTGCCAGCAGCCAAACCGGGACGACCCCTGAAGCTTTCTTT.

The chain uses TRBV15 and TRBJ2-5; TRBD2 matches 8 bases. The CDR3 runs 15 residues. V lost 5 bases and J lost 5; bases outside the gene matches: 10. Germline assignment: CDR1 LNHNV and CDR2 YYDKDF (reference sequence). The CDR3 bases are TGTGCCACCAGCCCTCCAGCGGGAGCTGGTGAGACCCAGTACTTC. Its translation is CATSPPAGAGETQYF.

This clonotype has a count of ten or more. The V and J genes are TRBV9 and TRBJ1-2; 8 bases map to TRBD1. Unmatched junction bases numbered 11, after V lost 3 bases and J lost 4 bases. Germline CDR1 is SGDLS and CDR2 is YYNGEE. CDR3 size: 16 residues. In DNA, the CDR3 is TGTGCCAGCAGCGCTAGTCCCGCGGGACAGGTCTATGGCTACACCTTC. It yields the protein CASSASPAGQVYGYTF. The variable domain in full, with the rest retrieved from reference TRBV9 and TRBJ1-2, is DSGVTQTPKHLITATGQRVTLRCSPRSGDLSVYWYQQSLDQGLQFLIQYYNGEERAKGNILERFSAQQFPDLHSELNLSSLELGDSALYFCASSASPAGQVYGYTFGSGTRLTVV.